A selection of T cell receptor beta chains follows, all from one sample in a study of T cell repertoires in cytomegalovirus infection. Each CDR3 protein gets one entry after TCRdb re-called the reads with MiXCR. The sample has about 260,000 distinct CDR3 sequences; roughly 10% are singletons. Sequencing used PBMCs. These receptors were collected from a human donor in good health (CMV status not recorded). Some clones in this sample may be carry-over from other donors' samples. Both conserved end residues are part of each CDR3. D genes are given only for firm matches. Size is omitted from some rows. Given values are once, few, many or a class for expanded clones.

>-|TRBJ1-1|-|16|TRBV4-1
TGCGCCAGCAGCCCAGGGGCAGGGGACGCGGGGACTGAAGCTTTCTTT
CASSPGAGDAGTEAFF
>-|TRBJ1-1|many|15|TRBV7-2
TGTGCCAGCAGCTCCTGGGTAGACTCGAACACTGAAGCTTTCTTT
CASSSWVDSNTEAFF
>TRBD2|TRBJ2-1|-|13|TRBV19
TGTGCCAGTACGGCGTACGGGGGGAATGAGCAGTTCTTC
CASTAYGGNEQFF
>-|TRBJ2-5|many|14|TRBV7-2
TGTGCCAGCAGCTTAGCCCCAGGGACAGAGACCCAGTACTTC
CASSLAPGTETQYF
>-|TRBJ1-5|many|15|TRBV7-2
TGTGCCAGCAGCTTTAATCAGCTTGGCAATCAGCCCCAGCATTTT
CASSFNQLGNQPQHF
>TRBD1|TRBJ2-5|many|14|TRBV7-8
TGTGCCAGCAGTTCCCGGGACAGGGGGGAGACCCAGTACTTC
CASSSRDRGETQYF
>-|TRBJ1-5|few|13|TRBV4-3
TGCGCCAGCAGCCCCCGAGACCGGGAGCCCCAGCATTTT
CASSPRDREPQHF
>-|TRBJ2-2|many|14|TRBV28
TGTGCCAGCTCCCCCAGGGGGGTAGCCGGGGAGCTGTTTTTT
CASSPRGVAGELFF
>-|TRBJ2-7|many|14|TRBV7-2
TGTGCCAGCAGCTTAGTGCGGGAACCCCCCGAGCAGTACTTC
CASSLVREPPEQYF
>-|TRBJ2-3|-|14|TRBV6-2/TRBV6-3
TGTGCCAGCAGTTCGTGGGGGGACACAGATACGCAGTATTTT
CASSSWGDTDTQYF
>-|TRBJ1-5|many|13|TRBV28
TGTGCCAGCAGTGAGGGTACCAATCAGCCCCAGCATTTT
CASSEGTNQPQHF
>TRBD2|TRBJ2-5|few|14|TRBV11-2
TGTGCCAGCAGCTGGAGCGGGAGTGGTGAGACCCAGTACTTC
CASSWSGSGETQYF
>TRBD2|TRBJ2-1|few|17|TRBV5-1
TGCGCCAGCAGCTGGACTAGCGGGAGATCGGGGTACAATGAGCAGTTCTTC
CASSWTSGRSGYNEQFF
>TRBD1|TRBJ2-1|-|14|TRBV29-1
TGCAGCGTTGTAGGGGACAGGGGGCTCAATGAGCAGTTCTTC
CSVVGDRGLNEQFF
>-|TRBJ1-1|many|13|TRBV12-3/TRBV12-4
TGTGCCAGCAGTTTAAGTGGATACACTGAAGCTTTCTTT
CASSLSGYTEAFF
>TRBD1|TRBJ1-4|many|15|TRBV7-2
TGTGCCAGCAGCCCTACCGGGACAGTAAATGAAAAACTGTTTTTT
CASSPTGTVNEKLFF
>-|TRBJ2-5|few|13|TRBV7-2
TGTGCCAGCAGCTTCGACAATTTGGGCCCCCAGTACTTC
CASSFDNLGPQYF
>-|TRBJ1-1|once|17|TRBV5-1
TGCGCCAGCAGCGCGGGCCCAGGCGGAGGGATGAACACTGAAGCTTTCTTT
CASSAGPGGGMNTEAFF
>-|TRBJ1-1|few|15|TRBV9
TGTGCCAGCACCGTCGAGGGAACGTCGGACACTGAAGCTTTCTTT
CASTVEGTSDTEAFF
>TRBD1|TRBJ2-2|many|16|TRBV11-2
TGTGCCAGCAGCTTTCACACCGGGACAGTCACCGGGGAGCTGTTTTTT
CASSFHTGTVTGELFF
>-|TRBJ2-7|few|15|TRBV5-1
TGCGCCAGCACCCCCTTCGCAGGGTTGCGTGACGAGCAGTACTTC
CASTPFAGLRDEQYF
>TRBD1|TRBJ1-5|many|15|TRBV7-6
TGTGCCAGCAGCCCCGGGACAGGGGCGGGTCAGCCCCAGCATTTT
CASSPGTGAGQPQHF
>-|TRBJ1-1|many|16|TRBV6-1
TGTGCCAGCAGTGAAGGGAGTTATCATATGAACACTGAAGCTTTCTTT
CASSEGSYHMNTEAFF
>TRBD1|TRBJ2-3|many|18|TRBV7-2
TGTGCCAGCAGCTTAGGGGCAACCGGGACAGGACCCACAGATACGCAGTATTTT
CASSLGATGTGPTDTQYF
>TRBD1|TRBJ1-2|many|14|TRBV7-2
TGTGCCAGCAGCCCCGGACAGGGGGCAGTGAGCTACACCTTC
CASSPGQGAVSYTF
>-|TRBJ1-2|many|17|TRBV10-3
TGTGCCATCAGTGAGCCAACTCGGGCCGGGCGTAACTATGGCTACACCTTC
CAISEPTRAGRNYGYTF
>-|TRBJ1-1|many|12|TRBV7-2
TGTGCCACCCGGGCGGGAGCGGCTGAAGCTTTCTTT
CATRAGAAEAFF